This TCR beta chain was captured by sequencing in a study of T-cell memory formation after mild COVID-19. In the study overall: TCR clusters showed largely donor specificity.

The CDR3 loop spans 14 amino acids. The V and J ends lost 5 bases and 3 bases, in that order; junction bases with no gene match: 6. CDR1 SGHTA and CDR2 FQGNSA come from the germline V gene. 5'RACE, which relied on constant-segment primers, yielded TCR alpha and TCR beta cDNA libraries carrying sample barcodes and UMIs. One entry per CDR3 protein, called by TCRdb with MiXCR from the 5' RACE reads. This sample has almost 250,000 distinct CDR3 sequences, with approximately 15% found just once. V is TRBV7-2 and J is TRBJ2-7; 8 bases are shared with TRBD1. The sequence came from an adult woman who had mild COVID-19 (a few samples of this study predate the infection). Cell type and time point are not known. Sequenced material: PBMCs or a T cell subset sorted from them (not recorded which). CDR3 in DNA: TGTGCCAGCAGCAAACGGACAGGGAACTACGAGCAGTACTTC. It yields the protein CASSKRTGNYEQYF.